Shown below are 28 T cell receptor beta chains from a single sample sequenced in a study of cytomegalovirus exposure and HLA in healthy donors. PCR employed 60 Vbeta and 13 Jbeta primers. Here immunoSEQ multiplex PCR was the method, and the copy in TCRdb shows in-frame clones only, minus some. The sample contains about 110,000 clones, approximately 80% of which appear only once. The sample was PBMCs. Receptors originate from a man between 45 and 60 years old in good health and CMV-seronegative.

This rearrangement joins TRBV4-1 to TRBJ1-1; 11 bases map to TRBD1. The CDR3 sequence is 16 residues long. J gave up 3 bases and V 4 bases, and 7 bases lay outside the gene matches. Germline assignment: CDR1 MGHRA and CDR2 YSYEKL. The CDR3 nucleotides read TGCGCCAGCAGCCTTTTAAAGGGACAGGGGGACACTGAAGCTTTCTTT. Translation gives CASSLLKGQGDTEAFF.

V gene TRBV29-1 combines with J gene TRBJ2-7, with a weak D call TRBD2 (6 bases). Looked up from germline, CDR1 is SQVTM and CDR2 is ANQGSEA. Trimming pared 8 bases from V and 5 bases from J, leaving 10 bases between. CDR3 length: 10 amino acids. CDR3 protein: CSSGSNEQYF. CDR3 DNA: TGCAGCTCCGGGAGTAACGAGCAGTACTTC.

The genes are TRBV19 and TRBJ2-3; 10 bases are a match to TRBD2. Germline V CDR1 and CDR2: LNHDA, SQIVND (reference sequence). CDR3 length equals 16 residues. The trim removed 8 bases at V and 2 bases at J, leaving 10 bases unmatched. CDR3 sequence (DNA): TGTGCCAGTGCTAGCGGGGGCCGAGGGATCACAGATACGCAGTATTTT. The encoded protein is CASASGGRGITDTQYF.

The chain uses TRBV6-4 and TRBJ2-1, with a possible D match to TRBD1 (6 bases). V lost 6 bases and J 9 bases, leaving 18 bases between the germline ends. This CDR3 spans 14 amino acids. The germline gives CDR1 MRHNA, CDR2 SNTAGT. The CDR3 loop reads CASSLIIGGGEQFF. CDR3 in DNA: TGTGCCAGCAGCCTTATAATTGGGGGCGGTGAGCAGTTCTTC.

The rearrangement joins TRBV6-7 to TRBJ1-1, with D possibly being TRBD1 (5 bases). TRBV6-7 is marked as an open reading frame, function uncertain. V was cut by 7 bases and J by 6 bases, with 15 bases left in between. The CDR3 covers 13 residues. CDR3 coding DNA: TGTGCCAGCATCTCAAACGGGGGGGCTGAAGCTTTCTTT. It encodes CASISNGGAEAFF.

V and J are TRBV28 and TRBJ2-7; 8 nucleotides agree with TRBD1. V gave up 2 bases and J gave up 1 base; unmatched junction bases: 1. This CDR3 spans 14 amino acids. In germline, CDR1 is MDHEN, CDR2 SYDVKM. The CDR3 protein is CASSLNRGSYEQYF. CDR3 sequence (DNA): TGTGCCAGCAGTTTAAACAGGGGGTCCTACGAGCAGTACTTC.

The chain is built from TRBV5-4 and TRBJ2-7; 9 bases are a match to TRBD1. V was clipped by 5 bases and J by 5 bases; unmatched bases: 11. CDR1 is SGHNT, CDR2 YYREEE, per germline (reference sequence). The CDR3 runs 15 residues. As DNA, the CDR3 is TGTGCCAGCAGTCAACCGGGACAGGGAATCCACGAGCAGTACTTC. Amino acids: CASSQPGQGIHEQYF.

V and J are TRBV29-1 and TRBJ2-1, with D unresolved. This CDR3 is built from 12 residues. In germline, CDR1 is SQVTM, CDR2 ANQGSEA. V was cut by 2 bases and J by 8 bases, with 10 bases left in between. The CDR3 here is CSVERVSDEQFF. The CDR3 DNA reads TGCAGCGTTGAACGTGTTAGTGATGAGCAGTTCTTC.

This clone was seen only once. CDR3 in DNA: TGTGCCAGCAGTGATTTTAGTGATACGCAGTATTTT. This sequence encodes CASSDFSDTQYF. J is TRBJ2-3 and V is TRBV6-1, with D unresolved. This CDR3 has 12 residues. With 3 bases removed from V and 6 bases from J, the gap between germline ends came to 7 bases. Germline CDR1 and CDR2: MNHNS and SASEGT.

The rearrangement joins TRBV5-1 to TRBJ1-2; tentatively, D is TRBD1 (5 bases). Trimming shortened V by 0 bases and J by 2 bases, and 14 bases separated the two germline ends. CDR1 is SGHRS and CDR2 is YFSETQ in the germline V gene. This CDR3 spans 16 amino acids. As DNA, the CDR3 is TGCGCCAGCAGCTTGGTGGGACTGGGGATGAACTATGGCTACACCTTC. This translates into CASSLVGLGMNYGYTF.

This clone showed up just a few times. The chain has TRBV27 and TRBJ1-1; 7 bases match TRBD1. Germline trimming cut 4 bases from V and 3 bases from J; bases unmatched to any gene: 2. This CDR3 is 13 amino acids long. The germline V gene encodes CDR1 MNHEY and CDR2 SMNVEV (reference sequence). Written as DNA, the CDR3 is TGTGCCAGCAGTTCCACAGGGGACACTGAAGCTTTCTTT. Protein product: CASSSTGDTEAFF.

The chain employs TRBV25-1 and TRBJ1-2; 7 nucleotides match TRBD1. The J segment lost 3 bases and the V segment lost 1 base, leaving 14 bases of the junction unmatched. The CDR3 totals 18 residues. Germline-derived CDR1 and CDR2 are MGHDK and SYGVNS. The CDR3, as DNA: TGTGCCAGCAGTGAATTAGCGGTGACAGGGATGGGAGACTATGGCTACACCTTC. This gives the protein CASSELAVTGMGDYGYTF.

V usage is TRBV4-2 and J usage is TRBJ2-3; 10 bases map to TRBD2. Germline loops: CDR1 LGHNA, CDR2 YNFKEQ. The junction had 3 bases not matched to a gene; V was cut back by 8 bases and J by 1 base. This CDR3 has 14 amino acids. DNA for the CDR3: TGTGCCAGCCGAACTAGCGGGGGCACAGATACGCAGTATTTT. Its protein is CASRTSGGTDTQYF.

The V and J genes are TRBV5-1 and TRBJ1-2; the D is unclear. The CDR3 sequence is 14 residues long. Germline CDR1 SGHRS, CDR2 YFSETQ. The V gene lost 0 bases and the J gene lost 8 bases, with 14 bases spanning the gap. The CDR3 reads CASSLAATGGGYTF. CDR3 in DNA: TGCGCCAGCAGCTTGGCCGCTACCGGAGGCGGCTACACCTTC.

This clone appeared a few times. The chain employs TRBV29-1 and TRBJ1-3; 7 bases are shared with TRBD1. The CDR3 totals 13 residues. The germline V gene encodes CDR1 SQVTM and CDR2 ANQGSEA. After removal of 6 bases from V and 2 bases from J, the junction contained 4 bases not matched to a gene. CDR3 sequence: CSVSTGTGNTIYF. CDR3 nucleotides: TGCAGCGTATCGACAGGGACTGGAAACACCATATATTTT.

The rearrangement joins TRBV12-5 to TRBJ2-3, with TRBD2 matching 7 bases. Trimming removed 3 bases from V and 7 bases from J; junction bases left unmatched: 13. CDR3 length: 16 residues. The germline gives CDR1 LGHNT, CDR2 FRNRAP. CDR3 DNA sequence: TGTGCTAGTGGTTTCCGATTGGGGGGGAGGCCGCATACGCAGTATTTT. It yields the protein CASGFRLGGRPHTQYF.

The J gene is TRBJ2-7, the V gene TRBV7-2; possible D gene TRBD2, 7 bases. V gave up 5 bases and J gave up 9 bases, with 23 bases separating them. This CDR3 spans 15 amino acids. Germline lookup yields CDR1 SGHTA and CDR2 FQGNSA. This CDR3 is CASSPPGVGGVGQYF. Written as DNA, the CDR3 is TGTGCCAGCAGCCCCCCAGGGGTTGGGGGGGTGGGGCAGTACTTC.

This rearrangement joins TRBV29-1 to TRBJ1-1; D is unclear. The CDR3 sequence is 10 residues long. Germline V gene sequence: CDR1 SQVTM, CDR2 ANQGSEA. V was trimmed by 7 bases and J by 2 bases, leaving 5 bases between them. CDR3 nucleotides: TGCAGCGGTTTAAACACTGAAGCTTTCTTT. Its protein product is CSGLNTEAFF. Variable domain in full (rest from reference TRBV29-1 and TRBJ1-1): SAVISQKPSRDICQRGTSLTIQCQVDSQVTMMFWYRQQPGQSLTLIATANQGSEATYESGFVIDKFPISRPNLTFSTLTVSNMSPEDSSIYLCSGLNTEAFFGQGTRLTVV.

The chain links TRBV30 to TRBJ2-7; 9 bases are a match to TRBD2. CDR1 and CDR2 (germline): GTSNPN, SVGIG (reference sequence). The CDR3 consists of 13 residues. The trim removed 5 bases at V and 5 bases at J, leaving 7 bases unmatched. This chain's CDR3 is CAWSIAGAHEQYF. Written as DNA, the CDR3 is TGTGCCTGGTCGATAGCGGGAGCCCACGAGCAGTACTTC.

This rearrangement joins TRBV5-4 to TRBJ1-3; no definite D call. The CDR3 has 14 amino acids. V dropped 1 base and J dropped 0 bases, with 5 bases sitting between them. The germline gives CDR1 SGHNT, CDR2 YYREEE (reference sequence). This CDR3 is CASSLYSSGNTIYF. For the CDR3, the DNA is TGTGCCAGCAGCTTGTACAGCTCTGGAAACACCATATATTTT.

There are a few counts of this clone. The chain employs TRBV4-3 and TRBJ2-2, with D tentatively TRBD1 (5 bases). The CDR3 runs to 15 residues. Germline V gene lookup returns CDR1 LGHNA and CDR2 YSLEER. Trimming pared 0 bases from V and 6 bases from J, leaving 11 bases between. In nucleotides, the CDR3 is TGCGCCAGCAGCCAAGAAGCCAGGGCACCCGGGGAGCTGTTTTTT. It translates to CASSQEARAPGELFF.

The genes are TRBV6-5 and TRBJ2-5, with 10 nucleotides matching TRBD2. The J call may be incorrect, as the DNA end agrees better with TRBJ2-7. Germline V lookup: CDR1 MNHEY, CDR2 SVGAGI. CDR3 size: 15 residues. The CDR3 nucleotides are TGTGCCAGCAGTGTTGCGCGGACTAGCGGCTACGAGCAGTACTTC. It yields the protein CASSVARTSGYEQYF.

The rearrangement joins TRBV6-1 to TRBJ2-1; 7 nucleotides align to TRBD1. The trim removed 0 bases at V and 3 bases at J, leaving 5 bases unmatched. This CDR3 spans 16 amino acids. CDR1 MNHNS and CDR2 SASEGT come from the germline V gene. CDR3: CASSEADRSRYNEQFF. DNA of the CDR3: TGTGCCAGCAGTGAAGCGGACAGGAGCCGCTACAATGAGCAGTTCTTC.

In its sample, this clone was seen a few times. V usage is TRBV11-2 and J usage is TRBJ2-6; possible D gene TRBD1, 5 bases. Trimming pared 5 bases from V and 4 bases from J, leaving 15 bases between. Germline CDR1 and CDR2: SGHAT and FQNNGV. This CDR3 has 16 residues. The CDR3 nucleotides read TGTGCCAGCAGCCCACAGGTTATCTCCGGGGCCAACGTCCTGACTTTC. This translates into CASSPQVISGANVLTF.

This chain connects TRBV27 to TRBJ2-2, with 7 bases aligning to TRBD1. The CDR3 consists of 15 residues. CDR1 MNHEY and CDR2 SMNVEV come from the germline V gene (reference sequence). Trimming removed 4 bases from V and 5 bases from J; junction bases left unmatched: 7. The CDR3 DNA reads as TGTGCCAGCAGTTCACAGGGGAGTCGTACCGGGGAGCTGTTTTTT. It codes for CASSSQGSRTGELFF.

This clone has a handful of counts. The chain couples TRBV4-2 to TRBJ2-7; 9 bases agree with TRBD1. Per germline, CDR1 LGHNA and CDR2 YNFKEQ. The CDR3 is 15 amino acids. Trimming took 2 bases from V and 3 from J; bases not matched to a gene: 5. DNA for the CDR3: TGTGCCAGCAGCCAATCGACAGGGGGGGTCTACGAGCAGTACTTC. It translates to CASSQSTGGVYEQYF.

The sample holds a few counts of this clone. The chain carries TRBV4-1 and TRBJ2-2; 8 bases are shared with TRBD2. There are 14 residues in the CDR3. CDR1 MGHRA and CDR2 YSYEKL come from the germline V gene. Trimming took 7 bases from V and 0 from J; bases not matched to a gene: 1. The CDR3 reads CASTGGANTGELFF. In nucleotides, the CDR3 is TGCGCCAGCACCGGGGGGGCGAACACCGGGGAGCTGTTTTTT.

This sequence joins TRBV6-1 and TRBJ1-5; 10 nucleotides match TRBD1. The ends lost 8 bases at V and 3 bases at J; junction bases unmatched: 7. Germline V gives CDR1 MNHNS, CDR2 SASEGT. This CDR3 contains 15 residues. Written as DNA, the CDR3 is TGTGCCAGCGTGAGGGGGACAGGGGACAATCAGCCCCAGCATTTT. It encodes CASVRGTGDNQPQHF.